A single sample gave rise to the 8 T cell receptor beta chains below, sequenced in a study of OX40 agonist ivuxolimab in advanced cancers. Produced via immunoSEQ multiplex PCR; TCRdb's table is partial and in-frame only. The top ten clones hold roughly 0.31% of a sample with about 99,000 clones, over 75% of them seen once. Sequenced material: CD4+ or CD8+ T cells sorted from blood, taken in a trial of the OX40 agonist ivuxolimab. The receptor set was obtained from an adult with an advanced solid tumor such as melanoma, head and neck, liver or kidney cancer.

The V and J genes are TRBV19 and TRBJ2-6; D gene uncertain. Trimming removed 4 bases at V and 4 bases at J, with 2 bases between. Germline lookup yields CDR1 LNHDA and CDR2 SQIVND (reference sequence). CDR3 size: 12 residues. The CDR3 reads CASSRGANVLTF. The DNA for the CDR3 is TGTGCCAGTAGTAGGGGGGCCAACGTCCTGACTTTC. Variable domain in full (rest from reference TRBV19 and TRBJ2-6): DGGITQSPKYLFRKEGQNVTLSCEQNLNHDAMYWYRQDPGQGLRLIYYSQIVNDFQKGDIAEGYSVSREKKESFPLTVTSAQKNPTAFYLCASSRGANVLTFGAGSRLTVL.

The chain links TRBV28 to TRBJ2-7, with D tentatively TRBD2 (6 bases). The V gene's germline CDR1 is MDHEN and CDR2 SYDVKM. V was pared by 8 bases and J by 6 bases, with 14 bases between. This CDR3 comprises 12 residues. The CDR3 bases are TGTGCCAGCGGAAGACTAGGTGGCGAGCAGTACTTC. Encoded protein: CASGRLGGEQYF.

The J gene is TRBJ1-2, the V gene TRBV4-2; D unclear. With 1 base removed from V and 4 bases from J, the gap between germline ends came to 10 bases. This CDR3 has 14 amino acids. In germline, CDR1 is LGHNA, CDR2 YNFKEQ. Here the CDR3 reads CASSQADGTYGYTF. CDR3 coding DNA: TGTGCCAGCAGCCAAGCCGACGGAACCTATGGCTACACCTTC.

This clone has more than one count but fewer than ten. V is TRBV28 and J is TRBJ2-2; TRBD2 might be the D (7 bases). With 5 bases removed from V and 5 bases from J, the gap between germline ends came to 15 bases. This CDR3 region has 15 residues. Per the germline V gene, CDR1 is MDHEN and CDR2 is SYDVKM. CDR3 DNA: TGTGCCAGCAGTCCCGGGGGGCGCAGGACCGGGGAGCTGTTTTTT. This sequence encodes CASSPGGRRTGELFF.

This clone was seen only once. This sequence joins TRBV6-6 and TRBJ2-7, with D maybe TRBD2 (6 bases). Trimming took off 2 bases at V and 6 bases at J, with 8 bases between the two ends. CDR1 is MNHNY, CDR2 SVGAGI, per germline (reference sequence). The CDR3 is made up of 12 amino acids. The CDR3 here is CASSYQGGEQYF. The CDR3 DNA reads TGTGCCAGCAGTTACCAGGGAGGCGAGCAGTACTTC.

CDR3 sequence (DNA): TGCGCCAGCAGCTCGGGACTAGCGGGAGGGCCGAGCTCGGATGAGCAGTTCTTC. Residues: CASSSGLAGGPSSDEQFF. J is TRBJ2-1 and V is TRBV5-1, with 16 bases that match TRBD2. Germline V gene lookup returns CDR1 SGHRS and CDR2 YFSETQ. The CDR3 is made up of 18 amino acids. The V and J ends lost 3 bases and 8 bases, in that order; junction bases with no gene match: 11.

This chain uses TRBV9 with TRBJ1-1; tentatively, D is TRBD1 (5 bases). The length of the CDR3 is 14 residues. CDR1 is SGDLS and CDR2 is YYNGEE in the germline V gene. The V end lost 0 bases, the J end lost 4 bases, and 10 bases lay between the germline ends. DNA for the CDR3: TGTGCCAGCAGCGTAGTACAGGTCGCCACTGAAGCTTTCTTT. It translates to CASSVVQVATEAFF.

The J gene is TRBJ1-2, the V gene TRBV18, with 7 bases that match TRBD1. This CDR3 is built from 15 residues. Germline CDR1 is KGHSH and CDR2 is LQKENI. The trim removed 3 bases at V and 0 bases at J, leaving 4 bases unmatched. The CDR3 protein is CASSPRTGSNYGYTF. The CDR3 DNA reads TGTGCCAGCTCACCCCGGACAGGATCTAACTATGGCTACACCTTC.